These T cell receptor beta chains were read from a single sample in a study of T cells after yellow fever vaccination. In TCRdb, the 5' RACE reads were re-called with MiXCR into one record per CDR3 protein. The repertoire includes some 120,000 distinct CDR3 sequences, approximately 14% of them detected once, and 35% to 45% sits in the top ten. Specimen: CD8+ T cells sorted from PBMCs, collected 5 days after the yellow fever booster vaccination. All receptors come from a man between 18 and 29 years old who received the YFV17D yellow fever vaccine. Both conserved end residues are part of each CDR3. A D gene is named only where the DNA matches it firmly. Expanded clones get a size class; other rows say once, few or many, or leave the size out.

CDR3 length: 13
clone size: -
V gene: TRBV2
D gene: -
J gene: TRBJ1-1
CDR3 DNA: TGTGCCAGCAGGGGACCGGGGAACACTGAAGCTTTCTTT
CDR3 protein: CASRGPGNTEAFF

CDR3 length: 15
clone size: few
V gene: TRBV6-2/TRBV6-3
D gene: -
J gene: TRBJ1-5
CDR3 DNA: TGTGCCAGCAGTCGCGGGCTTCTGGGCAATCAGCCCCAGCATTTT
CDR3 protein: CASSRGLLGNQPQHF

CDR3 length: 13
clone size: few
V gene: TRBV10-1
D gene: -
J gene: TRBJ2-2
CDR3 DNA: TGCGCCAGCAGTGACCCGAACACCGGGGAGCTGTTTTTT
CDR3 protein: CASSDPNTGELFF

CDR3 length: 15
clone size: few
V gene: TRBV30
D gene: -
J gene: TRBJ1-2
CDR3 DNA: TGTGCCTGGAGTGTAGGAGGGGAGCGGCGTATAGTGTACACCTTC
CDR3 protein: CAWSVGGERRIVYTF

CDR3 length: 15
clone size: few
V gene: TRBV3-1
D gene: TRBD1
J gene: TRBJ2-7
CDR3 DNA: TGTGCCAGCAGCCCCTTCGACAGGGGTTCCTACGAGCAGTACTTC
CDR3 protein: CASSPFDRGSYEQYF

CDR3 length: 19
clone size: many
V gene: TRBV7-8
D gene: TRBD1
J gene: TRBJ2-3
CDR3 DNA: TGTGCCAGCAGCTTAGATAGCTTTGAGATGACAGGGGGCACAGATACGCAGTATTTT
CDR3 protein: CASSLDSFEMTGGTDTQYF

CDR3 length: 16
clone size: -
V gene: TRBV4-3
D gene: TRBD1
J gene: TRBJ1-4
CDR3 DNA: TGCGCCAGCAGCCAAGTTTCGACAGGGTTTTGGGAAAAACTGTTTTTT
CDR3 protein: CASSQVSTGFWEKLFF

CDR3 length: 17
clone size: -
V gene: TRBV4-1
D gene: -
J gene: TRBJ1-1
CDR3 DNA: TGCGCCAGCAGCCAATCTTTGACGGATCGAGGGAACACTGAAGCTTTCTTT
CDR3 protein: CASSQSLTDRGNTEAFF

CDR3 length: 14
clone size: few
V gene: TRBV7-9
D gene: -
J gene: TRBJ1-1
CDR3 DNA: TGTGCCAGCAGCTTAGGGTTTGAGAACACTGAAGCTTTCTTT
CDR3 protein: CASSLGFENTEAFF

CDR3 length: 12
clone size: -
V gene: TRBV24-1
D gene: -
J gene: TRBJ2-1
CDR3 DNA: TGTGCCACCAGTGATGACTGGGGTGAGCAGTTCTTC
CDR3 protein: CATSDDWGEQFF

CDR3 length: 13
clone size: few
V gene: TRBV7-9
D gene: -
J gene: TRBJ1-6
CDR3 DNA: TGTGCCAGCAAGACAAACCCCTATTCACCCCTCCACTTT
CDR3 protein: CASKTNPYSPLHF

CDR3 length: 16
clone size: -
V gene: TRBV4-3
D gene: TRBD2
J gene: TRBJ2-7
CDR3 DNA: TGCGCCAGCAGCGAAACATTTGGGGGGGGGACCTACGAGCAGTACTTC
CDR3 protein: CASSETFGGGTYEQYF

CDR3 length: 14
clone size: -
V gene: TRBV2
D gene: -
J gene: TRBJ2-5
CDR3 DNA: TGTGCCAGCAGTGAACACCGAGCGCAAGAGACCCAGTACTTC
CDR3 protein: CASSEHRAQETQYF

CDR3 length: 15
clone size: few
V gene: TRBV9
D gene: -
J gene: TRBJ1-4
CDR3 DNA: TGTGCCAGCAGCTCCCATCGGACCCGAGGCGAAAAACTGTTTTTT
CDR3 protein: CASSSHRTRGEKLFF

CDR3 length: 13
clone size: many
V gene: TRBV20-1
D gene: TRBD1
J gene: TRBJ2-5
CDR3 DNA: TGCAGTGCTAGGGACGACAGGGCCTCGACCCAGTACTTC
CDR3 protein: CSARDDRASTQYF

CDR3 length: 14
clone size: few
V gene: TRBV4-1
D gene: -
J gene: TRBJ2-7
CDR3 DNA: TGCGCCAGCAGCCAGACCGGAGGGGGTTACGAGCAGTACTTC
CDR3 protein: CASSQTGGGYEQYF